One sample yielded the 20 T cell receptor beta chains listed below, sequenced in a study of blood T cell repertoires in COVID-19. TCRdb's copy holds only in-frame clones and misses some; the assay was immunoSEQ multiplex PCR. The sample records fewer than 250,000 clones, roughly four fifths being singletons. Material: peripheral blood. These receptors came from a woman in her 50s with acute or convalescent COVID-19.

The chain employs TRBV29-1 and TRBJ2-3, with 12 bases matching TRBD2. CDR1 is SQVTM and CDR2 is ANQGSEA in the germline V gene. V was clipped by 4 bases and J by 4 bases; unmatched bases: 6. The CDR3 spans 15 residues. The CDR3 loop is CSVVRLAGVADTQYF. CDR3 nucleotide sequence: TGCAGCGTTGTGAGACTAGCGGGAGTTGCAGATACGCAGTATTTT.

The chain combines TRBV19 with TRBJ1-5; 7 bases match TRBD1. V lost 5 bases and J lost 0; bases outside the gene matches: 10. This CDR3 spans 17 amino acids. Per germline, CDR1 LNHDA and CDR2 SQIVND (reference sequence). CDR3 in amino acids: CASSGRQGRYSNQPQHF. The CDR3, as DNA: TGTGCCAGTAGTGGGAGACAGGGCCGTTATAGCAATCAGCCCCAGCATTTT.

The V call is TRBV27, the J call TRBJ1-1; TRBD1 matches 9 bases. Germline V gives CDR1 MNHEY, CDR2 SMNVEV (reference sequence). J gave up 6 bases and V 5 bases, and 13 bases lay outside the gene matches. The CDR3 consists of 16 residues. The CDR3 spells CASSLRLTGGIAEAFF. The CDR3 DNA follows: TGTGCCAGCAGTCTCAGACTGACAGGGGGAATCGCTGAAGCTTTCTTT.

V usage is TRBV5-4 and J usage is TRBJ2-5; D is undetermined. Trimming removed 2 bases from V and 2 bases from J, with 10 bases in between. Germline CDR1 and CDR2: SGHNT and YYREEE (reference sequence). The CDR3 has 14 amino acids. The CDR3 loop reads CASSLDHWQETQYF. The CDR3 nucleotides read TGTGCCAGCAGCTTAGATCACTGGCAAGAGACCCAGTACTTC.

The chain recombines TRBV9 with TRBJ2-1; 9 nucleotides match TRBD2. CDR3 size: 17 residues. V was clipped by 0 bases and J by 9 bases; unmatched bases: 13. Looked up from germline, CDR1 is SGDLS and CDR2 is YYNGEE. CDR3 DNA: TGTGCCAGCAGCGTAGGGAATAGCGGGAGTGTGGTGGGTGAGCAGTTCTTC. Translating gives CASSVGNSGSVVGEQFF.

This chain joins TRBV6-5 and TRBJ1-5; D remains unclear. The germline V gene has CDR1 MNHEY and CDR2 SVGAGI. This CDR3 spans 15 amino acids. V lost 2 bases to trimming and J lost 9 bases, with 17 bases between them. CDR3 sequence: CASSYEFGRGWPQHF. For the CDR3, the DNA is TGTGCCAGCAGTTACGAGTTTGGCCGAGGGTGGCCCCAGCATTTT.

V is TRBV9 and J is TRBJ1-6, with 7 bases identical to TRBD1. Germline lookup yields CDR1 SGDLS and CDR2 YYNGEE. V trimming: 4 bases; J trimming: 9 bases; junction bases outside the gene matches: 7. This CDR3 has 14 residues. Here the CDR3 reads CASSPQRGPSPLHF. DNA of the CDR3: TGTGCCAGCAGCCCCCAGAGGGGGCCTTCACCCCTCCACTTT.

The chain has TRBV5-6 and TRBJ1-1; possible D gene TRBD1, 5 bases. Between the trimmed V and J ends, which lost 5 bases and 4 bases, there was a span of 12 bases. Germline V gene lookup returns CDR1 SGHDT and CDR2 YYEEEE. The CDR3 spans 13 residues. CDR3 DNA: TGTGCCAGCAGTCCAGGCAGGGCCACTGAAGCTTTCTTT. It is translated as CASSPGRATEAFF. Full variable domain (rest looked up from reference TRBV5-6 and TRBJ1-1): DAGVTQSPTHLIKTRGQQVTLRCSPKSGHDTVSWYQQALGQGPQFIFQYYEEEERQRGNFPDRFSGHQFPNYSSELNVNALLLGDSALYLCASSPGRATEAFFGQGTRLTVV.

The chain recombines TRBV5-1 with TRBJ2-1, with 9 bases matching TRBD2. The CDR3 spans 16 residues. V trimming: 0 bases; J trimming: 8 bases; junction bases outside the gene matches: 9. In germline, CDR1 is SGHRS, CDR2 YFSETQ. CDR3 sequence (DNA): TGCGCCAGCAGCTTGGGGCCTAGCGGGAAGTCGCATGAGCAGTTCTTC. It specifies CASSLGPSGKSHEQFF.

This chain links TRBV29-1 with TRBJ1-1; TRBD1 is a possible D gene (6 bases). CDR3 length equals 12 residues. Germline lookup yields CDR1 SQVTM and CDR2 ANQGSEA. The germline V and J ends were trimmed by 7 bases and 4 bases, with 13 bases remaining between them. The CDR3 protein is CSGRGGGTEAFF. In nucleotides, the CDR3 is TGCAGCGGGCGGGGGGGCGGCACTGAAGCTTTCTTT.

The J gene is TRBJ1-1, the V gene TRBV20-1, with D uncertain. CDR1 and CDR2 from the germline V gene are DFQATT and SNEGSKA (reference sequence). The CDR3 sequence is 10 residues long. The CDR3 bases are TGCAGGGGCCGGAACACTGAAGCTTTCTTT. It encodes CRGRNTEAFF.

This clone was recorded a few times. The V gene is TRBV28, the J gene TRBJ2-3, with 7 bases matching TRBD2. Germline V gene sequence: CDR1 MDHEN, CDR2 SYDVKM. The CDR3 length is 16 residues. The ends lost 7 bases at V and 0 bases at J; junction bases unmatched: 10. The CDR3 loop reads CASTPGLTFSTDTQYF. Written as DNA, the CDR3 is TGTGCCAGCACCCCGGGACTAACATTTAGCACAGATACGCAGTATTTT.

This clone has at least ten counts. The V call is TRBV13, the J call TRBJ2-7; 9 nucleotides line up with TRBD2. Germline assignment: CDR1 PRHDT and CDR2 FYEKMQ (reference sequence). CDR3 length equals 17 residues. After removal of 5 bases from V and 7 bases from J, the junction contained 18 bases not matched to a gene. For the CDR3, the DNA is TGTGCCAGCAGCGACACCCTGGGACTAGCTATGACGGGTGAGCAGTACTTC. This gives the protein CASSDTLGLAMTGEQYF. The whole variable domain, remainder taken from reference TRBV13 and TRBJ2-7, is AAGVIQSPRHLIKEKRETATLKCYPIPRHDTVYWYQQGPGQDPQFLISFYEKMQSDKGSIPDRFSAQQFSDYHSELNMSSLELGDSALYFCASSDTLGLAMTGEQYFGPGTRLTVT.

The chain uses TRBV28 and TRBJ1-1, with 7 positions matching TRBD1. This CDR3 contains 14 residues. Germline lookup yields CDR1 MDHEN and CDR2 SYDVKM. Trimming cost V 6 bases and J 0 bases; bases outside gene matches: 4. CDR3 coding DNA: TGTGCCAGCAGAACAGGGGTGATGAACACTGAAGCTTTCTTT. This codes for CASRTGVMNTEAFF.

This sequence joins TRBV5-1 and TRBJ2-7; D is ambiguous. V was trimmed by 5 bases and J by 6 bases, leaving 15 bases between them. The CDR3 loop spans 13 amino acids. Germline V CDR1 and CDR2: SGHRS, YFSETQ. The CDR3 DNA reads TGCGCCAGCAGGGGCTTCTCCGAGAGCGAGCAGTACTTC. Its protein product is CASRGFSESEQYF.

The genes are TRBV10-2 and TRBJ2-6, with 8 nucleotides matching TRBD1. Germline V gives CDR1 WSHSY, CDR2 SAAADI. CDR3 length: 20 residues. The ends lost 0 bases at V and 4 bases at J; junction bases unmatched: 14. Written as DNA, the CDR3 is TGCGCCAGCAGTGAGTCGACTCTGGGGCAGGGGGCGCAAGGGGCCAACGTCCTGACTTTC. It specifies CASSESTLGQGAQGANVLTF.

V and J are TRBV19 and TRBJ2-3; D perhaps matches TRBD2 (6 bases). This CDR3 is 13 amino acids long. Trimming took off 6 bases at V and 1 base at J, with 8 bases between the two ends. Germline lookup yields CDR1 LNHDA and CDR2 SQIVND (reference sequence). The CDR3 DNA follows: TGTGCCAGTAGCCCGGGGGGCACAGATACGCAGTATTTT. Translating gives CASSPGGTDTQYF.

This clone was observed a few times. Within the sample, other DNA sequences also encode this same CDR3. V gene TRBV3-1 (or the pseudogene TRBV3-2) combines with J gene TRBJ2-7; 10 nucleotides agree with TRBD2. V lost 6 bases to trimming and J lost 2 bases; unmatched junction nucleotides: 4. This CDR3 contains 14 residues. CDR1 is LGHDT and CDR2 is YNNKEL in the germline V gene (reference sequence). The CDR3 nucleotides read TGTGCCAGCAGTCCCAGCGGGAGGGCCTACGAGCAGTACTTC. Translation: CASSPSGRAYEQYF.

The chain joins TRBV5-4 to TRBJ2-5; TRBD1 matches 10 bases. Trimming cost V 4 bases and J 5 bases; bases outside gene matches: 8. There are 15 residues in the CDR3. Germline lookup yields CDR1 SGHNT and CDR2 YYREEE (reference sequence). The CDR3 bases are TGTGCCAGCAGCATTCGACAGGGGGCCCGGGAGACCCAGTACTTC. Amino acids: CASSIRQGARETQYF. Variable domain in full (rest from reference TRBV5-4 and TRBJ2-5): ETGVTQSPTHLIKTRGQQVTLRCSSQSGHNTVSWYQQALGQGPQFIFQYYREEENGRGNFPPRFSGLQFPNYSSELNVNALELDDSALYLCASSIRQGARETQYFGPGTRLLVL.

This chain connects TRBV28 to TRBJ1-2, with D uncertain. Trimming left V 6 bases short and J 4 bases short, with 9 bases between. CDR1 and CDR2 (germline): MDHEN, SYDVKM. The CDR3 is 12 residues long. In DNA, the CDR3 is TGTGCCAGCAGCCTTCTACTCTATGGCTACACCTTC. Protein product: CASSLLLYGYTF.